This entry lists 29 T cell receptor beta chains sequenced from one sample in a study of shared clonotypes between healthy human individuals. Only in-frame clones appear in the TCRdb table, and some are missing; sequencing was by immunoSEQ multiplex PCR. The sample shows more than 550,000 clones, roughly 91% of them seen only once. Specimen: memory CD8+ T cells from PBMCs. The subset denotes: CD45RO+ cells pooled with CCR7-negative TemRA cells. These receptors originate from a young man in good health. Some clones in this sample may be carry-over from other donors' samples.

This clone was seen just once. The chain couples TRBV10-1 to TRBJ1-1; D gene unclear. Germline loops: CDR1 WNHNN, CDR2 SYGVQD (reference sequence). This CDR3 is 13 amino acids long. V lost 3 bases to trimming and J lost 1 base, with 6 bases between them. The CDR3 DNA reads as TGCGCCAGCAGTGACGGCAGGAACACTGAAGCTTTCTTT. This gives the protein CASSDGRNTEAFF.

The rearrangement joins TRBV6-5 to TRBJ1-6; D possibly corresponds to TRBD1 (6 bases). Germline V lookup: CDR1 MNHEY, CDR2 SVGAGI. Trimming cost V 2 bases and J 14 bases, with 16 bases left between them. The CDR3 is 14 amino acids. This chain's CDR3 is CASSYSEGGGTLHF. CDR3 nucleotide sequence: TGTGCCAGCAGTTACAGCGAGGGGGGGGGAACCCTCCACTTT.

This chain links TRBV19 with TRBJ2-1; D is possibly TRBD2 (5 bases). The CDR3 is 14 residues long. Germline CDR1 reads LNHDA; CDR2 reads SQIVND (reference sequence). V dropped 5 bases and J dropped 4 bases, with 12 bases sitting between them. The CDR3 DNA is TGTGCCAGTAGTCCGTGGACTGAATACAATGAGCAGTTCTTC. Translating gives CASSPWTEYNEQFF.

The V call is TRBV10-1, the J call TRBJ2-7; D may be TRBD1 (5 bases). The V gene's germline CDR1 is WNHNN and CDR2 SYGVQD (reference sequence). V was shortened by 3 bases and J by 6 bases, with 6 bases between the two germline ends. The CDR3 runs to 11 residues. The CDR3 bases are TGCGCCAGCAGTGATCAGGGCGAGCAGTACTTC. Translating it yields CASSDQGEQYF.

V is TRBV5-5 and J is TRBJ2-7; 7 bases are a match to TRBD1. V lost 0 bases, J lost 2 bases, and 5 bases stayed unmatched. The CDR3 runs to 15 residues. Germline lookup yields CDR1 SGHKS and CDR2 YYEKEE (reference sequence). The CDR3 spells CASSLAGTATYEQYF. The CDR3 nucleotides are TGTGCCAGCAGCTTGGCCGGGACAGCAACCTACGAGCAGTACTTC. Full variable domain (remainder filled in from reference TRBV5-5 and TRBJ2-7): DAGVTQSPTHLIKTRGQQVTLRCSPISGHKSVSWYQQVLGQGPQFIFQYYEKEERGRGNFPDRFSARQFPNYSSELNVNALLLGDSALYLCASSLAGTATYEQYFGPGTRLTVT.

The gene calls are TRBV14 and TRBJ2-1; 8 nucleotides match TRBD2. Germline-derived CDR1 and CDR2 are SGHDN and FVKESK. With V trimmed by 6 bases and J by 7 bases, 8 bases remained unmatched. The CDR3 runs 14 residues. Here the CDR3 reads CASRTGGPINEQFF. The CDR3 region has the DNA TGTGCCAGCAGGACGGGAGGGCCCATAAATGAGCAGTTCTTC.

V and J are TRBV28 and TRBJ1-5; D may be TRBD1 (5 bases). The CDR3 has 15 residues. Trimming shortened V by 6 bases and J by 9 bases, and 21 bases separated the two germline ends. Per the germline V gene, CDR1 is MDHEN and CDR2 is SYDVKM. The CDR3 coding sequence is TGTGCCAGCAGCCTTGAGGACAAGTGGGGACGGCCCCAGCATTTT. The encoded protein is CASSLEDKWGRPQHF.

This clone occurred once. The V and J genes are TRBV6-5 and TRBJ1-5; D remains ambiguous. The V and J ends lost 5 bases and 0 bases respectively, with 11 bases between them. Germline V lookup: CDR1 MNHEY, CDR2 SVGAGI. The CDR3 extends over 15 amino acids. The CDR3 DNA is TGTGCCAGCAGTCGAAGTCTTTATAGCAATCAGCCCCAGCATTTT. Protein product: CASSRSLYSNQPQHF.

The J gene is TRBJ2-7, the V gene TRBV10-2, with D unresolved. Trimming removed 6 bases from V and 0 bases from J, with 12 bases in between. The CDR3 runs 14 residues. CDR1 and CDR2 (germline): WSHSY, SAAADI. The CDR3 reads CASSPDRRSYEQYF. DNA for the CDR3: TGCGCCAGCAGCCCTGACCGCCGCTCCTACGAGCAGTACTTC.

The genes are TRBV4-1 and TRBJ2-7, with 7 bases aligning to TRBD2. Germline CDR1 is MGHRA and CDR2 is YSYEKL. CDR3 size: 14 residues. Trimming cost V 5 bases and J 4 bases; bases outside gene matches: 8. CDR3 sequence: CASSASGTTYEQYF. The CDR3 region has the DNA TGCGCCAGCAGCGCATCCGGGACTACGTACGAGCAGTACTTC.

The gene calls are TRBV28 and TRBJ1-5; D is uncertain. CDR1 and CDR2 (germline): MDHEN, SYDVKM. CDR3 length equals 14 residues. V lost 4 bases, J lost 7 bases, and 14 bases lay in between. The CDR3 region has the DNA TGTGCCAGCAGTTCACGACCCCTATACCAGCCCCAGCATTTT. As protein: CASSSRPLYQPQHF.

As concerns this clone: This same CDR3 is encoded by further DNA sequences in the sample. The chain has TRBV11-2 and TRBJ2-3; tentatively, D is TRBD2 (6 bases). Germline-derived CDR1 and CDR2 are SGHAT and FQNNGV. Trimming removed 3 bases from V and 3 bases from J, with 16 bases in between. The CDR3 loop spans 16 amino acids. This chain's CDR3 is CASSLVGGAGTDTQYF. In DNA, the CDR3 is TGTGCCAGCAGCTTGGTAGGAGGGGCAGGTACAGATACGCAGTATTTT.

The chain couples TRBV10-3 to TRBJ1-5; D is possibly TRBD1 (5 bases). V shed 3 bases and J shed 2 bases, with 14 bases lying between them. Germline-derived CDR1 and CDR2 are ENHRY and SYGVKD. The CDR3 covers 16 residues. The CDR3 DNA is TGTGCCATCAGTGACTCGGAGGGGTATGGCAATCAGCCCCAGCATTTT. Protein sequence: CAISDSEGYGNQPQHF.

The chain joins TRBV2 to TRBJ2-1; TRBD2 matches at 7 bases. The V gene end was trimmed by 5 bases and the J gene end by 5 bases; junction bases not matched to a gene: 9. In germline, CDR1 is SNHLY, CDR2 FYNNEI. The CDR3 has 15 amino acids. The CDR3, as DNA: TGTGCCAGCAGTTATCCGGGACTACGAGACAATGAGCAGTTCTTC. Residues: CASSYPGLRDNEQFF.

The rearrangement uses TRBV7-3 and TRBJ2-3; perhaps TRBD2 as D (6 bases). Germline values: CDR1 SGHTA, CDR2 FQGTGA. V was shortened by 3 bases and J by 1 base, with 11 bases between the two germline ends. CDR3 length: 15 residues. Here the CDR3 DNA reads TGTGCCAGCAGCTTCCGGGAGTCCCGCACAGATACGCAGTATTTT. This encodes CASSFRESRTDTQYF.

V is TRBV27 and J is TRBJ2-7, with D possibly TRBD2 on 6 matching bases. Trimming took off 2 bases at V and 6 bases at J, with 14 bases between the two ends. CDR1 MNHEY and CDR2 SMNVEV come from the germline V gene (reference sequence). The CDR3 extends over 14 amino acids. The CDR3 reads CASSLLGGVGEQYF. In nucleotides, the CDR3 is TGTGCCAGCAGTTTACTCGGGGGAGTGGGCGAGCAGTACTTC.

This clone was observed once. V usage is TRBV6-1 and J usage is TRBJ2-6; D not certain. Trimming took 2 bases from V and 3 from J, leaving 11 bases between them. Germline assignment: CDR1 MNHNS and CDR2 SASEGT. The CDR3 totals 16 residues. The CDR3 is CASSESFTRGANVLTF. The CDR3 region has the DNA TGTGCCAGCAGTGAATCTTTTACGCGTGGGGCCAACGTCCTGACTTTC.

The chain uses TRBV19 and TRBJ2-1, with D possibly TRBD2 on 5 matching bases. Trimming took off 5 bases at V and 3 bases at J, with 8 bases between the two ends. The CDR3 is made up of 13 amino acids. Germline V lookup: CDR1 LNHDA, CDR2 SQIVND (reference sequence). Here the CDR3 reads CASSASYYNEQFF. The CDR3 region has the DNA TGTGCCAGTAGTGCTAGCTACTACAATGAGCAGTTCTTC.

V is TRBV28 and J is TRBJ2-7; 7 bases align to TRBD2. Trimming cost V 6 bases and J 3 bases; bases outside gene matches: 11. The length of the CDR3 is 15 residues. Per germline, CDR1 MDHEN and CDR2 SYDVKM. In DNA, the CDR3 is TGTGCCAGCAGCTGGGGCGGGGAGGGCCTCTACGAGCAGTACTTC. It is translated as CASSWGGEGLYEQYF.

V and J are TRBV9 and TRBJ2-1, with 9 bases that match TRBD2. This CDR3 is 15 amino acids long. V dropped 5 bases and J dropped 7; count of bases not matched to a gene: 10. Germline V gene lookup returns CDR1 SGDLS and CDR2 YYNGEE. The CDR3 nucleotides are TGTGCCAGCAGTGGTAGCGGGAGCCGCGGTAATGAGCAGTTCTTC. As protein: CASSGSGSRGNEQFF.

V gene TRBV29-1 combines with J gene TRBJ1-1, with a tentative D call TRBD1 (6 bases). Trimming left V 7 bases short and J 3 bases short, with 33 bases between. Germline loops: CDR1 SQVTM, CDR2 ANQGSEA. This CDR3 is 19 amino acids long. The CDR3 nucleotides read TGCAGCGCGGCGCTACCAAGAGGGGGGCTAATGGTCCTTGACACTGAAGCTTTCTTT. It yields the protein CSAALPRGGLMVLDTEAFF.

The chain uses TRBV30 and TRBJ2-7; no reliable D call. The CDR3 consists of 12 residues. Trimming cost V 2 bases and J 3 bases, with 8 bases left between them. The germline CDR1 and CDR2 sequences are GTSNPN and SVGIG (reference sequence). This chain's CDR3 is CAWSPKGYEQYF. The CDR3 DNA sequence: TGTGCCTGGAGTCCAAAAGGCTACGAGCAGTACTTC.

The chain combines TRBV27 with TRBJ1-2, with TRBD1 identical over 7 bases. J gave up 2 bases and V 0 bases, and 3 bases lay outside the gene matches. This CDR3 has 15 residues. Germline V gene data show CDR1 as MNHEY and CDR2 as SMNVEV (reference sequence). CDR3 sequence reads: CASSLSGTVNYGYTF. The DNA for the CDR3 is TGTGCCAGCAGTTTATCCGGGACAGTCAACTATGGCTACACCTTC.

The rearrangement joins TRBV7-2 to TRBJ2-4; D gene uncertain. This CDR3 is built from 15 residues. V was shortened by 5 bases and J by 5 bases, with 16 bases between the two germline ends. Germline V gene data show CDR1 as SGHTA and CDR2 as FQGNSA. The CDR3 bases are TGTGCCAGCAGCCTCGGGCCCGGGCGTGAAAACATTCAGTACTTC. Translated: CASSLGPGRENIQYF.

The V gene is TRBV11-1, the J gene TRBJ2-7; perhaps TRBD2 as D (6 bases). Trimming removed 5 bases from V and 3 bases from J, with 14 bases in between. This CDR3 contains 14 residues. Germline lookup yields CDR1 SGHAT and CDR2 FQDESV (reference sequence). CDR3 DNA sequence: TGTGCCAGCAGCCCTTCCCCGGAGGGCTACGAGCAGTACTTC. This sequence encodes CASSPSPEGYEQYF.

This chain links TRBV10-3 with TRBJ2-1, with 9 positions matching TRBD1. The ends lost 8 bases at V and 6 bases at J; junction bases unmatched: 8. This CDR3 comprises 14 residues. CDR1 and CDR2 from the germline V gene are ENHRY and SYGVKD. CDR3 amino acids: CAIGDRVGLNEQFF. The CDR3 DNA reads as TGTGCCATCGGGGACAGGGTTGGGCTCAATGAGCAGTTCTTC.

The gene calls are TRBV5-1 and TRBJ2-7; TRBD2 matches at 12 bases. CDR3 size: 16 residues. CDR1 and CDR2 from the germline V gene are SGHRS and YFSETQ. J was trimmed by 2 bases and V by 4 bases; bases with no gene match: 7. CDR3 loop: CASSAGTSGYTYEQYF. CDR3 bases: TGCGCCAGCAGCGCCGGGACTAGCGGGTATACCTACGAGCAGTACTTC.

The J gene is TRBJ1-3, the V gene TRBV9, with unresolved D. The germline gives CDR1 SGDLS, CDR2 YYNGEE. This CDR3 has 15 residues. V shed 3 bases and J shed 0 bases, with 10 bases lying between them. CDR3 coding DNA: TGTGCCAGCAGCGCTCTACGGTCCTCTGGAAACACCATATATTTT. Translated, it gives CASSALRSSGNTIYF.

V usage is TRBV2 and J usage is TRBJ1-2; 11 positions agree with TRBD1. CDR1 and CDR2 (germline): SNHLY, FYNNEI. V was pared by 6 bases and J by 9 bases, with 9 bases of the junction left unmatched. The CDR3 length is 14 residues. The CDR3 loop reads CASSAGTGGTSYTF. The CDR3 DNA sequence: TGTGCCAGCAGCGCTGGGACAGGGGGTACGAGCTACACCTTC.